Included here is one T cell receptor (beta chain) sequence, with context. TCRdb passed the PCR reads through MiXCR, listing each CDR3 protein once. The top ten hold 1.1% of the sample, which has roughly 19,000 distinct CDR3 sequences, just over 60% seen once. The CDR3 loop spans 14 amino acids. Trimming took 2 bases from V and 5 from J, leaving 13 bases between them. Germline V CDR1 and CDR2: MNHEY, SVGAGI. This specimen belongs to a study of vaccination and CD4 T cells after COVID-19. As for the study in general: For post-vaccine samples, collection took place a median about 75 days after dose two, ranging from 14 to 241.

This TCR came from a human donor who had recovered from COVID-19. Sample: CD4+ T cells from blood, taken after SARS-CoV-2 vaccination. The chain employs TRBV6-5 and TRBJ2-7; D gene ambiguous. The CDR3 region has the DNA TGTGCCAGCAGTTACCGCCATATTGAGGACGAGCAGTACTTC. Protein sequence: CASSYRHIEDEQYF.